This TCR beta chain was retrieved from a study of T cell responses to AZD1222 COVID-19 vaccine. Overall study: Pooled in the analysis were second doses at about 4 or about 12 weeks. Study conclusions and caveats: Among AZD1222 vaccinees, only 5 to 7 were seropositive at baseline. Reports indicate that nearly half of spike-specific TCRs are directed at unmutated variant regions. Possibly, clonal diversity was underestimated; donors were largely white British and included more females.

Note on this clone: What it binds is not known.

The assay was immunoSEQ multiplex PCR, and TCRdb's table has in-frame clones only and misses some. The sample lists more than 150,000 clones, 90% occurring once. The material was peripheral blood, obtained on day 0 of AZD1222 vaccination. This TCR came from an adult in good health.

The CDR3 loop reads CSASLSYGSEQYF. The DNA for the CDR3 is TGCAGTGCTAGTCTCAGCTACGGATCCGAGCAGTACTTC. The chain links TRBV20-1 to TRBJ2-7; D is ambiguous. The length of the CDR3 is 13 residues. V was trimmed by 3 bases and J by 6 bases, leaving 15 bases between them. From germline, CDR1 is DFQATT and CDR2 SNEGSKA (reference sequence).